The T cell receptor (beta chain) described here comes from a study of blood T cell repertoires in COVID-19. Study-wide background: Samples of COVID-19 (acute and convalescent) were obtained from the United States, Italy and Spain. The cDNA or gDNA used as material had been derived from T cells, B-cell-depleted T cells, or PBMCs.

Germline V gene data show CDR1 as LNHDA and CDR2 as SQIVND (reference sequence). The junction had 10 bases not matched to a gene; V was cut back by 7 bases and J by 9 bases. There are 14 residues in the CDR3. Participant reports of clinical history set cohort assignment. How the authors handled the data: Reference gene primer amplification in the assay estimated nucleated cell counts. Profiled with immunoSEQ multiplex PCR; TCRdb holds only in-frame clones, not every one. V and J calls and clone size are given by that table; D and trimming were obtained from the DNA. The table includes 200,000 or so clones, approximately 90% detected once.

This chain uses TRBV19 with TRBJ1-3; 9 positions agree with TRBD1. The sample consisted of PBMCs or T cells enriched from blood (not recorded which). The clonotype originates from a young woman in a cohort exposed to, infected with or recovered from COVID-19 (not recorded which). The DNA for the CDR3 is TGTGCCAGTACCGAGAGGCGGACAGGGGCCACCATATATTTT. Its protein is CASTERRTGATIYF.